A single sample gave rise to the 3 T cell receptor beta chains below, sequenced in a study of Ad26.COV2.S vaccination and SARS-CoV-2 variants. This table comes from immunoSEQ multiplex PCR, and its TCRdb copy is limited to in-frame clones, with some not included. Here the sample spans more than 300,000 clones, about 86% being singletons. As for treatment: roughly 18 received Ad26.COV2.S at low or high dose, single or two shots; about 5 received placebo; per-sample allocation not given. Sample collection was performed on day 63 after the first vaccine or placebo injection. Sequenced here: peripheral blood, sampled in a trial of Ad26.COV2.S vaccine versus placebo. The receptors come from a person between 18 and 59 years old who received the Ad26.COV2.S COVID-19 vaccine or a placebo.

In its sample, this clone was seen once. The V call is TRBV19, the J call TRBJ2-7, with 7 bases matching TRBD1. Germline assignment: CDR1 LNHDA and CDR2 SQIVND (reference sequence). This CDR3 comprises 14 residues. V dropped 4 bases and J dropped 5; count of bases not matched to a gene: 8. The CDR3 DNA reads as TGTGCCAGTAGTAATCCCACAGGGGTGGACGAGCAGTACTTC. Translating it yields CASSNPTGVDEQYF. Variable domain in full (rest from reference TRBV19 and TRBJ2-7): DGGITQSPKYLFRKEGQNVTLSCEQNLNHDAMYWYRQDPGQGLRLIYYSQIVNDFQKGDIAEGYSVSREKKESFPLTVTSAQKNPTAFYLCASSNPTGVDEQYFGPGTRLTVT.

V is TRBV5-1 and J is TRBJ2-7, with D possibly TRBD2 on 5 matching bases. Trimming removed 0 bases at V and 2 bases at J, with 18 bases between. Germline lookup yields CDR1 SGHRS and CDR2 YFSETQ. CDR3 length: 17 amino acids. The DNA for the CDR3 is TGCGCCAGCAGCTTGGGCTGGAACAGAGGGAGCCCCTACGAGCAGTACTTC. Its translation is CASSLGWNRGSPYEQYF.

The table lists this clone with a count of one. V and J are TRBV7-9 and TRBJ2-1; 7 nucleotides match TRBD2. This CDR3 region has 14 residues. Losses at the gene ends were 4 bases for V and 3 bases for J; bases not matched to a gene: 3. Germline CDR1 and CDR2: SEHNR and FQNEAQ (reference sequence). The CDR3 coding sequence is TGTGCCAGCAGCTGGGCTAGCGGCTACAATGAGCAGTTCTTC. Amino acids: CASSWASGYNEQFF.